A selection of T cell receptor beta chains follows, all from one sample in a study of T-cell reconstitution after alpha-beta-depleted transplantation in children. TCRdb ran MiXCR on the PCR reads and lists one entry per CDR3 protein. The table has hundreds of thousands of distinct CDR3 sequences, 13% seen once. The material was PBMCs, obtained from the stem cell graft. The receptors originated from a human donor who donated a stem cell graft to a child with Fanconi anemia. Each CDR3 is given with its conserved first and last residue. A D gene is named only where the DNA matches it firmly. Only some rows state a clone size, as once, few, many or a class for expanded clones.

cdr3_nt: TGTGCCAGCAGTTATCTAGCGGGGGGGCCAGCCGACCAAGAGACCCAGTACTTC
cdr3_aa: CASSYLAGGPADQETQYF
d_call: TRBD2
clone_size: NA
j_call: TRBJ2-5
v_call: TRBV6-2/TRBV6-3

cdr3_nt: TGTGCCTGGAGTTATGGCGCCGGGGAGCTGTTTTTT
cdr3_aa: CAWSYGAGELFF
d_call: NA
clone_size: NA
j_call: TRBJ2-2
v_call: TRBV30

cdr3_nt: TGTGCCACCGCACTTTCTTCTACGCAGTATTTT
cdr3_aa: CATALSSTQYF
d_call: NA
clone_size: NA
j_call: TRBJ2-3
v_call: TRBV15

cdr3_nt: TGCAGCGTTGGAGAGGGAGGAGAGACCCAGTACTTC
cdr3_aa: CSVGEGGETQYF
d_call: NA
clone_size: many
j_call: TRBJ2-5
v_call: TRBV29-1

cdr3_nt: TGTGCCAGCAGCGATGGGGGGACCCAGTACTTC
cdr3_aa: CASSDGGTQYF
d_call: NA
clone_size: many
j_call: TRBJ2-5
v_call: TRBV3-1

cdr3_nt: TGCGCCAGCAGTCCCCTCGGACAGGGGATCGGATCCTATAATTCACCCCTCCACTTT
cdr3_aa: CASSPLGQGIGSYNSPLHF
d_call: TRBD1
clone_size: many
j_call: TRBJ1-6
v_call: TRBV5-1

cdr3_nt: TGTGCCAGCAGTGCCTTAGTACAGCTGAACACTGAAGCTTTCTTT
cdr3_aa: CASSALVQLNTEAFF
d_call: NA
clone_size: NA
j_call: TRBJ1-1
v_call: TRBV6-2/TRBV6-3

cdr3_nt: TGTGCCAGCAGCTTCATGGGACAGCCCCAGCATTTT
cdr3_aa: CASSFMGQPQHF
d_call: NA
clone_size: NA
j_call: TRBJ1-5
v_call: TRBV11-2

cdr3_nt: TGTGCCAGCAGTTTGTCGACAGGGGGGAACACTGAAGCTTTCTTT
cdr3_aa: CASSLSTGGNTEAFF
d_call: TRBD1
clone_size: NA
j_call: TRBJ1-1
v_call: TRBV12-3/TRBV12-4

cdr3_nt: TGTGCCAGCAGCCCCCAAGGGACTAGCGGGGGGAACACAGATACGCAGTATTTT
cdr3_aa: CASSPQGTSGGNTDTQYF
d_call: TRBD2
clone_size: few
j_call: TRBJ2-3
v_call: TRBV4-2

cdr3_nt: TGCGCCAGCAGCCCCGGTCGGGCCGACGGCGCAGATACGCAGTATTTT
cdr3_aa: CASSPGRADGADTQYF
d_call: NA
clone_size: few
j_call: TRBJ2-3
v_call: TRBV4-3

cdr3_nt: TGCAGTGCCTTCAGCCCGAATCAGCCCCAGCATTTT
cdr3_aa: CSAFSPNQPQHF
d_call: NA
clone_size: few
j_call: TRBJ1-5
v_call: TRBV20-1

cdr3_nt: TGTGCCAGCAGCTCCCTTAGCGGGGGGAAACATAGCACAGATACGCAGTATTTT
cdr3_aa: CASSSLSGGKHSTDTQYF
d_call: TRBD2
clone_size: few
j_call: TRBJ2-3
v_call: TRBV11-2

cdr3_nt: TGTGCCAGCAGGACCGAGGGGGATGAATCAGATACGCAGTATTTT
cdr3_aa: CASRTEGDESDTQYF
d_call: NA
clone_size: NA
j_call: TRBJ2-3
v_call: TRBV28

cdr3_nt: TGTGCCAGCTCACTGCGGGACAGACCCACTGAAGCTTTCTTT
cdr3_aa: CASSLRDRPTEAFF
d_call: TRBD1
clone_size: NA
j_call: TRBJ1-1
v_call: TRBV18

cdr3_nt: TGTGCCAGCAGCCAAGAGGAAGGGTATCCCAATGAGCAGTTCTTC
cdr3_aa: CASSQEEGYPNEQFF
d_call: NA
clone_size: few
j_call: TRBJ2-1
v_call: TRBV4-2

cdr3_nt: TGTGCCTGTGGGGGGGTACAAGAGACCCAGTACTTC
cdr3_aa: CACGGVQETQYF
d_call: TRBD2
clone_size: NA
j_call: TRBJ2-5
v_call: TRBV30

cdr3_nt: TGCGCCAGCAGCTTGATCGGGGGGCGCTCCTACAATGAGCAGTTCTTC
cdr3_aa: CASSLIGGRSYNEQFF
d_call: NA
clone_size: many
j_call: TRBJ2-1
v_call: TRBV5-1

cdr3_nt: TGCGCCAGCAGCTCGGGACGCCCCACAGATACGCAGTATTTT
cdr3_aa: CASSSGRPTDTQYF
d_call: NA
clone_size: many
j_call: TRBJ2-3
v_call: TRBV5-1

cdr3_nt: TGCGCCAGCAGCCCCGGGGAGGGGTCCTACAATGAGCAGTTCTTC
cdr3_aa: CASSPGEGSYNEQFF
d_call: TRBD2
clone_size: many
j_call: TRBJ2-1
v_call: TRBV5-1

cdr3_nt: TGTGCCAGCAGCCAAGATCATGGGGGAGTATCCTACGAGCAGTACTTC
cdr3_aa: CASSQDHGGVSYEQYF
d_call: NA
clone_size: few
j_call: TRBJ2-7
v_call: TRBV4-2

cdr3_nt: TGTGCCAGCAGCTTAGATGCCCCCCAGCGGGGGGGCAAGGAGACCCAGTACTTC
cdr3_aa: CASSLDAPQRGGKETQYF
d_call: TRBD2
clone_size: NA
j_call: TRBJ2-5
v_call: TRBV11-2

cdr3_nt: TGTGCCAGCAGCCGCAACCCCGTGGACTCTGGGGCCAACGTCCTGACTTTC
cdr3_aa: CASSRNPVDSGANVLTF
d_call: NA
clone_size: many
j_call: TRBJ2-6
v_call: TRBV4-2

cdr3_nt: TGTGCCAGCAGTTACTACGAAAGGGCCATCGGGGGCTACACCTTC
cdr3_aa: CASSYYERAIGGYTF
d_call: NA
clone_size: few
j_call: TRBJ1-2
v_call: TRBV6-5

cdr3_nt: TGTGCCACCAGCAGAGCAGCTAACTATGGCTACACCTTC
cdr3_aa: CATSRAANYGYTF
d_call: NA
clone_size: NA
j_call: TRBJ1-2
v_call: TRBV15

cdr3_nt: TGCGCCAGCAGGCTAGCGGTGGCGGGCCCCTACAATGAGCAGTTCTTC
cdr3_aa: CASRLAVAGPYNEQFF
d_call: TRBD2
clone_size: NA
j_call: TRBJ2-1
v_call: TRBV5-1

cdr3_nt: TGCAGTGCTCCGGGACAGGGGGGGGATGGCGAGCAGTACTTC
cdr3_aa: CSAPGQGGDGEQYF
d_call: TRBD1
clone_size: NA
j_call: TRBJ2-7
v_call: TRBV20-1

cdr3_nt: TGCGCCAGCAGCTTGGCCAGGCAGGGGTTCGGTGAGACCCAGTACTTC
cdr3_aa: CASSLARQGFGETQYF
d_call: NA
clone_size: few
j_call: TRBJ2-5
v_call: TRBV5-1

cdr3_nt: TGCAGTGCGATTAGGGAACTCAATGAGCAGTTCTTC
cdr3_aa: CSAIRELNEQFF
d_call: NA
clone_size: NA
j_call: TRBJ2-1
v_call: TRBV20-1

cdr3_nt: TGCGCCAGCAGCGAACAGGGATCCCAAGAGACCCAGTACTTC
cdr3_aa: CASSEQGSQETQYF
d_call: NA
clone_size: NA
j_call: TRBJ2-5
v_call: TRBV5-1

cdr3_nt: TGTGCCAGCAGCTTAAGGGGAGGGGGCGAAGCGGAAGCTTTCTTT
cdr3_aa: CASSLRGGGEAEAFF
d_call: TRBD1
clone_size: few
j_call: TRBJ1-1
v_call: TRBV7-9

cdr3_nt: TGCAGTGCTAGAGATACTAGCGGGGGGGGCGACCTACAAGAGACCCAGTACTTC
cdr3_aa: CSARDTSGGGDLQETQYF
d_call: TRBD2
clone_size: many
j_call: TRBJ2-5
v_call: TRBV20-1

cdr3_nt: TGCGCCAGCAGCCAAGAGTACACCGGGGAGCTGTTTTTT
cdr3_aa: CASSQEYTGELFF
d_call: NA
clone_size: many
j_call: TRBJ2-2
v_call: TRBV4-3

cdr3_nt: TGCGCCAGCAGCTCGACAGGACAGGGGGCGGGTTTGGCTGAAGCTTTCTTT
cdr3_aa: CASSSTGQGAGLAEAFF
d_call: TRBD1
clone_size: few
j_call: TRBJ1-1
v_call: TRBV5-1

cdr3_nt: TGTGCCAGCCACGAGATGGGACAGGGCTACGAGCAGTACTTC
cdr3_aa: CASHEMGQGYEQYF
d_call: TRBD1
clone_size: many
j_call: TRBJ2-7
v_call: TRBV2

cdr3_nt: TGTGCCAGCAGCTTAAAAGTCGCCAGTGGGGATCAGCCCCAGCATTTT
cdr3_aa: CASSLKVASGDQPQHF
d_call: NA
clone_size: NA
j_call: TRBJ1-5
v_call: TRBV7-6

cdr3_nt: TGCAGCGTCGCCGACAGGGAGAATGAGCAGTTCTTC
cdr3_aa: CSVADRENEQFF
d_call: TRBD1
clone_size: NA
j_call: TRBJ2-1
v_call: TRBV29-1

cdr3_nt: TGCAGCGCGGGGGACACGACCTACGAGCAGTACTTC
cdr3_aa: CSAGDTTYEQYF
d_call: NA
clone_size: many
j_call: TRBJ2-7
v_call: TRBV29-1

cdr3_nt: TGCGCCAGCAGCCAAGATCTAGACGGTCGCGCTGAAGCTTTCTTT
cdr3_aa: CASSQDLDGRAEAFF
d_call: NA
clone_size: many
j_call: TRBJ1-1
v_call: TRBV4-3

cdr3_nt: TGTGCCAGCAGTGATAGGGGGGACGAGCAGTTCTTC
cdr3_aa: CASSDRGDEQFF
d_call: NA
clone_size: NA
j_call: TRBJ2-1
v_call: TRBV6-4

cdr3_nt: TGTGCCAGCTCACCATCGCAGGGGATAGGAGGGACTGAAGCTTTCTTT
cdr3_aa: CASSPSQGIGGTEAFF
d_call: NA
clone_size: few
j_call: TRBJ1-1
v_call: TRBV18

cdr3_nt: TGCGCCAGCAGCTTGACAGGGCCAGATAACTATGGCTACACCTTC
cdr3_aa: CASSLTGPDNYGYTF
d_call: NA
clone_size: NA
j_call: TRBJ1-2
v_call: TRBV5-1

cdr3_nt: TGTGCCAGCAGCTTAGCGAGACAGCGGGGGGGCAATGAGCAGTTCTTC
cdr3_aa: CASSLARQRGGNEQFF
d_call: TRBD2
clone_size: few
j_call: TRBJ2-1
v_call: TRBV7-8